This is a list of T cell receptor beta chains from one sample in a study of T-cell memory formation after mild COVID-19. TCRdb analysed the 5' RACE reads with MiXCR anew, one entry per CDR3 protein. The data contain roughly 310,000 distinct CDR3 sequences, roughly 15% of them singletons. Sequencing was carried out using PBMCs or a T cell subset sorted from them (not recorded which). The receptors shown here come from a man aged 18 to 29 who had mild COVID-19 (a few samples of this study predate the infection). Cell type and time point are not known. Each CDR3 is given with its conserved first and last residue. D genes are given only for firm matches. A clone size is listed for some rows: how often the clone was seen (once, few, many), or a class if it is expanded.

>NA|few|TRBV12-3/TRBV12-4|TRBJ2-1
CASSDRQLNEQFF
TGTGCCAGCAGTGACCGACAACTCAATGAGCAGTTCTTC
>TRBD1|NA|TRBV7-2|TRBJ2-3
CASSLGQGTPTDTQYF
TGTGCCAGCAGCTTAGGACAGGGTACCCCCACAGATACGCAGTATTTT
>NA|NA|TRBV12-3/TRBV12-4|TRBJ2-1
CASSSLGRNEQFF
TGTGCCAGCAGTTCCCTAGGGCGGAATGAGCAGTTCTTC
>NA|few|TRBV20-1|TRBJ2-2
CSAPDHTGELFF
TGCAGTGCACCCGACCACACCGGGGAGCTGTTTTTT
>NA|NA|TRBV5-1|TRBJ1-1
CASSLDREGEAFF
TGCGCCAGCAGCTTGGACAGGGAAGGTGAAGCTTTCTTT
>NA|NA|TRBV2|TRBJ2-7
CASRTASGTYEQYF
TGTGCCAGCAGAACGGCTTCCGGGACCTACGAGCAGTACTTC
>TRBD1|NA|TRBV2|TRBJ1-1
CASSDDRGTEAFF
TGTGCCAGCAGCGATGACAGGGGCACTGAAGCTTTCTTT
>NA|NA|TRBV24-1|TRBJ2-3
CATSVGVWTDTQYF
TGTGCCACCAGTGTGGGGGTGTGGACAGATACGCAGTATTTT
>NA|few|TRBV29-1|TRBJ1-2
CSVVQETAYGYTF
TGCAGCGTTGTCCAGGAGACAGCATATGGCTACACCTTC
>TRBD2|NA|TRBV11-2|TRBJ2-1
CASSSGLARSYNEQFF
TGTGCCAGCAGCTCAGGACTAGCCCGCTCCTACAATGAGCAGTTCTTC
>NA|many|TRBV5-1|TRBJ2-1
CASSLTSVNEQFF
TGCGCCAGCAGCCTAACGTCCGTGAATGAGCAGTTCTTC
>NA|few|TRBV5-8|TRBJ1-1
CASSFGVLNTEAFF
TGTGCCAGCAGCTTCGGGGTTTTGAACACTGAAGCTTTCTTT
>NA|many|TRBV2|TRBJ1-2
CASRTGGSYGYTF
TGTGCCAGCAGGACCGGGGGCTCTTATGGCTACACCTTC
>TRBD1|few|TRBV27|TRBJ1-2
CASIDIRQGDYGYTF
TGTGCCAGCATCGACATCAGACAGGGGGACTATGGCTACACCTTC
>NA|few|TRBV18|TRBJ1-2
CASSPGGVNYGYTF
TGTGCCAGCTCACCCGGGGGGGTGAACTATGGCTACACCTTC
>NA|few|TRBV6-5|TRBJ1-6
CASSYSLPKRPNSPLHF
TGTGCCAGCAGTTACTCTCTCCCGAAAAGGCCAAATTCACCCCTCCACTTT
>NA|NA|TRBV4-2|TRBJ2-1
CASSQERPNEQFF
TGTGCCAGCAGCCAAGAAAGGCCCAATGAGCAGTTCTTC
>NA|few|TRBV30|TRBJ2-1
CAWSTSGSVREQFF
TGTGCCTGGAGTACCAGCGGCTCGGTGCGGGAGCAGTTCTTC
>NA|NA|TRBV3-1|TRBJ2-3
CASSHETATSPGSSTDTQYF
TGTGCCAGCAGCCATGAGACAGCGACTTCCCCGGGTTCTAGCACAGATACGCAGTATTTT
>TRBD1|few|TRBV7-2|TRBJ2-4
CASSRGQGPFIQYF
TGTGCCAGCAGCCGTGGACAGGGACCTTTCATTCAGTACTTC
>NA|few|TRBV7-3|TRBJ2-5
CASRATAQAGGTQYF
TGTGCCAGCCGAGCGACCGCCCAAGCGGGTGGGACCCAGTACTTC
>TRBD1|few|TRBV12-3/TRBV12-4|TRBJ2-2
CASSFFGTGYTGELFF
TGTGCCAGCAGTTTTTTCGGGACAGGATACACCGGGGAGCTGTTTTTT
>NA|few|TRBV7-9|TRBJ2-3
CASSSITDTQYF
TGTGCCAGCAGCAGCATCACGGATACGCAGTATTTT
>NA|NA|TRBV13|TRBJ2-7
CASSETGTRHEQYF
TGTGCCAGCAGCGAAACAGGGACGAGGCACGAGCAGTACTTC
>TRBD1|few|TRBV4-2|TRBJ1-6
CASSPRGTGQNSPLHF
TGTGCCAGCAGCCCAAGAGGGACAGGGCAGAATTCACCCCTCCACTTT
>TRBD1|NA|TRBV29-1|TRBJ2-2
CSVLWDSGELFF
TGCAGCGTTTTGTGGGACAGCGGGGAGCTGTTTTTT
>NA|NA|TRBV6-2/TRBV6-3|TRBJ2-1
CASSYSGTGHPDEQFF
TGTGCCAGCAGTTACTCCGGAACAGGGCACCCCGATGAGCAGTTCTTC